Listed here are 23 T cell receptor beta chains from one sample, sequenced in a study of beta chain features in type 1 diabetes. Expressed TCRB transcripts were sequenced after all isolated RNA was converted to cDNA. TCRdb's copy holds only in-frame clones and misses some; the assay was immunoSEQ multiplex PCR. The sample lists 200,000 to 250,000 clones, approximately 11% occurring once. Material for sequencing was central memory CD4+ T cells from blood. All receptors derive from a man aged 18-30 years in good health.

The chain links TRBV9 to TRBJ2-5; 11 nucleotides agree with TRBD2. After removal of 0 bases from V and 4 bases from J, the junction contained 5 bases not matched to a gene. The CDR3 runs to 16 residues. Germline V gene lookup returns CDR1 SGDLS and CDR2 YYNGEE. The CDR3 region has the DNA TGTGCCAGCAGCGTAGATCTAGCGGGAGGCGGAGAGACCCAGTACTTC. Its protein is CASSVDLAGGGETQYF.

V and J are TRBV4-1 and TRBJ2-3, with 11 bases matching TRBD1. The CDR3 covers 15 residues. J gave up 6 bases and V 4 bases, and 6 bases lay outside the gene matches. Germline V gene data show CDR1 as MGHRA and CDR2 as YSYEKL. As DNA, the CDR3 is TGCGCCAGCAGCCCTGGACAGGGGGCATGGGATACGCAGTATTTT. As protein: CASSPGQGAWDTQYF.

This clone was seen many times. The V gene is TRBV7-9, the J gene TRBJ2-5; possible D gene TRBD2, 6 bases. Germline-derived CDR1 and CDR2 are SEHNR and FQNEAQ (reference sequence). The CDR3 runs 16 residues. V lost 3 bases to trimming and J lost 1 base, with 15 bases between them. The CDR3 bases are TGTGCCAGCAGCTTCCCCGGGCGGGGCGCCCAAGAGACCCAGTACTTC. It specifies CASSFPGRGAQETQYF.

The chain employs TRBV15 and TRBJ2-5; no clear D. With 1 base removed from V and 5 bases from J, the gap between germline ends came to 8 bases. Germline assignment: CDR1 LNHNV and CDR2 YYDKDF (reference sequence). The CDR3 has 13 amino acids. The CDR3 region is CATSRAPEETQYF. As DNA, the CDR3 is TGTGCCACCAGCAGAGCTCCCGAGGAGACCCAGTACTTC.

The J gene is TRBJ2-7, the V gene TRBV21-1; the DNA was not used to check the table's D call, TRBD1. TRBV21-1 is a documented pseudogene. This CDR3 is built from 13 residues. The CDR3, as DNA: TGTGCCAGCAGCAACTACAGCCGTAAGGAGCAGTACTTC. The encoded protein is CASSNYSRKEQYF.

The chain combines TRBV27 with TRBJ2-1, with 13 bases identical to TRBD2. The CDR3 spans 13 residues. Trimming cost V 11 bases and J 9 bases; bases outside gene matches: 7. The germline V gene encodes CDR1 MNHEY and CDR2 SMNVEV (reference sequence). The CDR3 loop reads CAARLAGGGEQFF. In DNA, the CDR3 is TGTGCCGCACGACTAGCGGGAGGTGGTGAGCAGTTCTTC.

Only a few counts were recorded for this clone. The rearrangement links TRBV13 to TRBJ2-3; maybe TRBD1 (5 bases). The CDR3 loop spans 14 amino acids. The V gene's germline CDR1 is PRHDT and CDR2 FYEKMQ (reference sequence). Deletions cut 0 bases from V and 3 bases from J, with 7 bases between. CDR3 sequence reads: CASSLGPGTDTQYF. In nucleotides, the CDR3 is TGTGCCAGCAGCTTAGGGCCAGGGACAGATACGCAGTATTTT.

This clone has a count of ten or more. The chain carries TRBV7-2 and TRBJ1-5, with 8 nucleotides matching TRBD1. CDR1 SGHTA and CDR2 FQGNSA come from the germline V gene. CDR3 length: 14 residues. Trimming cost V 5 bases and J 5 bases; bases outside gene matches: 5. CDR3 sequence reads: CASSPGRGHQPQHF. The DNA of the CDR3 is TGTGCCAGCAGCCCCGGCAGGGGGCATCAGCCCCAGCATTTT.

This CDR3 reads CASCAAGVDEQFF. CDR3 coding DNA: TGTGCCAGCTGCGCAGCGGGAGTGGATGAGCAGTTCTTC. The chain employs TRBV28 and TRBJ2-1; 8 nucleotides agree with TRBD2. The length of the CDR3 is 13 residues. V dropped 8 bases and J dropped 8; count of bases not matched to a gene: 8. Germline lookup yields CDR1 MDHEN and CDR2 SYDVKM.

The chain couples TRBV6-1 to TRBJ2-3; 11 bases are shared with TRBD2. Germline-derived CDR1 and CDR2 are MNHNS and SASEGT. The length of the CDR3 is 14 residues. Unmatched junction bases numbered 9, after V lost 11 bases and J lost 5 bases. This CDR3 reads CAVATSGTRDTQYF. In nucleotides, the CDR3 is TGTGCCGTCGCGACTAGCGGGACGAGAGATACGCAGTATTTT.

Only a few counts were recorded for this clone. J is TRBJ1-5 and V is TRBV2; D unclear. Germline CDR1 SNHLY, CDR2 FYNNEI. CDR3 length: 14 amino acids. V lost 4 bases and J lost 4, with 11 bases in between. CDR3 sequence reads: CASSVLASNQPQHF. The CDR3 DNA is TGTGCCAGCAGTGTTCTGGCGTCAAATCAGCCCCAGCATTTT.

This clone came up a few times. The chain is built from TRBV16 and TRBJ1-2; 7 positions agree with TRBD1. V dropped 7 bases and J dropped 0; count of bases not matched to a gene: 11. This CDR3 region has 16 residues. Germline loops: CDR1 KGHSY, CDR2 FQNENV. CDR3 DNA: TGTGCCAGCATCCAGGGAGGGACAGCGCCTAACTATGGCTACACCTTC. It codes for CASIQGGTAPNYGYTF.

This chain uses TRBV19 with TRBJ1-5; maybe TRBD1 (5 bases). Between the trimmed V and J ends, which lost 3 bases and 9 bases, there was a span of 15 bases. The germline V gene encodes CDR1 LNHDA and CDR2 SQIVND (reference sequence). This CDR3 is built from 14 residues. The CDR3 nucleotides read TGTGCCAGTAGTATCGGGGCAGCGGGCAGGCCCCAGCATTTT. It is translated as CASSIGAAGRPQHF. Full variable domain (remainder filled in from reference TRBV19 and TRBJ1-5): DGGITQSPKYLFRKEGQNVTLSCEQNLNHDAMYWYRQDPGQGLRLIYYSQIVNDFQKGDIAEGYSVSREKKESFPLTVTSAQKNPTAFYLCASSIGAAGRPQHFGDGTRLSIL.

V usage is TRBV29-1 and J usage is TRBJ2-5; D gene unclear. V shed 4 bases and J shed 0 bases, with 6 bases lying between them. Germline V gene data show CDR1 as SQVTM and CDR2 as ANQGSEA. The CDR3 is made up of 12 amino acids. The CDR3 protein is CSVVQYQETQYF. The CDR3 nucleotides read TGCAGCGTTGTACAGTACCAAGAGACCCAGTACTTC.

This clone showed up just a few times. J is TRBJ2-3 and V is TRBV9; no reliable D call. CDR1 is SGDLS and CDR2 is YYNGEE in the germline V gene. V was pared by 0 bases and J by 0 bases, with 11 bases between. The CDR3 length is 16 residues. The CDR3 spells CASSVAPSSSTDTQYF. The CDR3 nucleotides read TGTGCCAGCAGCGTAGCGCCGTCCTCTAGCACAGATACGCAGTATTTT.

This chain joins TRBV7-2 and TRBJ2-5; 7 bases map to TRBD1. CDR1 and CDR2 (germline): SGHTA, FQGNSA. Losses at the gene ends were 3 bases for V and 4 bases for J; bases not matched to a gene: 5. This CDR3 comprises 14 residues. This CDR3 reads CASSFGRGLETQYF. The CDR3 DNA reads as TGTGCCAGCAGCTTTGGCAGGGGGTTAGAGACCCAGTACTTC.

In its sample, this clone was seen many times. The V and J genes are TRBV9 and TRBJ2-1; 10 nucleotides match TRBD2. CDR1 is SGDLS, CDR2 YYNGEE, per germline. Trimming removed 3 bases from V and 6 bases from J; junction bases left unmatched: 9. CDR3 length: 16 residues. CDR3 nucleotide sequence: TGTGCCAGCAGCGCGGAACTAGCGGGGCCCCTCAATGAGCAGTTCTTC. Residues: CASSAELAGPLNEQFF. Using reference TRBV9 and TRBJ2-1 for the parts outside the CDR3, the full variable domain is DSGVTQTPKHLITATGQRVTLRCSPRSGDLSVYWYQQSLDQGLQFLIQYYNGEERAKGNILERFSAQQFPDLHSELNLSSLELGDSALYFCASSAELAGPLNEQFFGPGTRLTVL.

J is TRBJ2-1 and V is TRBV7-2, with TRBD2 matching over 14 bases. After removal of 2 bases from V and 11 bases from J, the junction contained 5 bases not matched to a gene. Germline-derived CDR1 and CDR2 are SGHTA and FQGNSA. The CDR3 has 15 amino acids. The CDR3 here is CASSLSGLAGGKQFF. The CDR3 DNA reads as TGTGCCAGCAGCTTAAGCGGACTAGCGGGAGGCAAGCAGTTCTTC.

J is TRBJ2-6 and V is TRBV5-6, with no clear D. Germline CDR1 is SGHDT and CDR2 is YYEEEE. The ends were cut back, 1 base at V and 0 bases at J, with 11 bases in the middle. This CDR3 is built from 17 residues. In nucleotides, the CDR3 is TGTGCCAGCAGCTTGTCCAGGTTAGCCTCTGGGGCCAACGTCCTGACTTTC. Translating it yields CASSLSRLASGANVLTF.

This clone was counted between two and nine times. The chain employs TRBV5-4 and TRBJ2-1; 7 bases are shared with TRBD1. Germline V gene lookup returns CDR1 SGHNT and CDR2 YYREEE (reference sequence). V was pared by 1 base and J by 3 bases, with 1 base of the junction left unmatched. The length of the CDR3 is 14 residues. The CDR3 region has the DNA TGTGCCAGCAGCTTGAGGGGGCGCTACAATGAGCAGTTCTTC. This gives the protein CASSLRGRYNEQFF.

V is TRBV15 and J is TRBJ1-1; TRBD1 matches 8 bases. Looked up from germline, CDR1 is LNHNV and CDR2 is YYDKDF (reference sequence). V gave up 0 bases and J gave up 4 bases; unmatched junction bases: 4. The CDR3 contains 15 residues. The CDR3 here is CATSRDQGAITEAFF. The CDR3 DNA reads TGTGCCACCAGCAGAGATCAGGGGGCCATCACTGAAGCTTTCTTT.

There are many counts of this clone. This chain links TRBV7-9 with TRBJ1-2; D unclear. V was cut by 1 base and J by 8 bases, with 8 bases left in between. CDR1 is SEHNR, CDR2 FQNEAQ, per germline (reference sequence). The CDR3 spans 12 residues. CDR3 DNA: TGTGCCAGCAGCTTAGGGGATGCGGGCTACACCTTC. This sequence encodes CASSLGDAGYTF.

The sample holds a few counts of this clone. This chain joins TRBV30 and TRBJ1-3; D is uncertain. Germline CDR1 reads GTSNPN; CDR2 reads SVGIG (reference sequence). This CDR3 has 12 amino acids. Trimming took off 1 base at V and 4 bases at J, with 5 bases between the two ends. Here the CDR3 reads CAWSAEGNTIYF. CDR3 nucleotides: TGTGCCTGGAGTGCTGAAGGAAACACCATATATTTT. Full variable domain (rest looked up from reference TRBV30 and TRBJ1-3): SQTIHQWPATLVQPVGSPLSLECTVEGTSNPNLYWYRQAAGRGLQLLFYSVGIGQISSEVPQNLSASRPQDRQFILSSKKLLLSDSGFYLCAWSAEGNTIYFGEGSWLTVV.